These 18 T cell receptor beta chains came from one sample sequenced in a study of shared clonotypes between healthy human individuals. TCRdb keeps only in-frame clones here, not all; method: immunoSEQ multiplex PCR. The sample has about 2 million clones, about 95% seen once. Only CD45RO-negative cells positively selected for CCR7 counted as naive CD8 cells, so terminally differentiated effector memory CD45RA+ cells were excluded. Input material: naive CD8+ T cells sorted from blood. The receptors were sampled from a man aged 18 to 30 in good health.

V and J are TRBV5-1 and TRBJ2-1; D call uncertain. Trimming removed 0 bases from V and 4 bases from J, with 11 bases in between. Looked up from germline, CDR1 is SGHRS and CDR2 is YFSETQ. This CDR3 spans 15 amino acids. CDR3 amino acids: CASSLEVVPYNEQFF. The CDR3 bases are TGCGCCAGCAGCTTGGAAGTGGTGCCTTACAATGAGCAGTTCTTC.

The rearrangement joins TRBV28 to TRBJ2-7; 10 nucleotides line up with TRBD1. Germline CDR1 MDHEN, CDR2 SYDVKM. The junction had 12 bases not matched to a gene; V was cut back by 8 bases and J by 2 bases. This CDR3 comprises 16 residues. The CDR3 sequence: CASLGTGAMITYEQYF. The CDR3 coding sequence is TGTGCCAGCCTGGGGACAGGGGCCATGATCACCTACGAGCAGTACTTC.

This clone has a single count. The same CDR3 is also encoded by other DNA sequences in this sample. This chain's CDR3 is CASSLGNRAYEQYF. CDR3 nucleotide sequence: TGTGCCAGCAGCTTAGGAAACAGGGCCTACGAGCAGTACTTC. This chain connects TRBV7-8 to TRBJ2-7; weak D call: TRBD1 (6 bases). The V end lost 1 base, the J end lost 2 bases, and 9 bases lay between the germline ends. Germline CDR1 SGHVS, CDR2 FQNEAQ. The CDR3 totals 14 residues.

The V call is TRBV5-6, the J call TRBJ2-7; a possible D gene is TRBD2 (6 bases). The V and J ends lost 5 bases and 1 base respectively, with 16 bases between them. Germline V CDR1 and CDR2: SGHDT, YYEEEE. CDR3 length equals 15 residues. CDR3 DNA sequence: TGTGCCAGCAGTAAATACTATAGCGGATCCTACGAGCAGTACTTC. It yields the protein CASSKYYSGSYEQYF.

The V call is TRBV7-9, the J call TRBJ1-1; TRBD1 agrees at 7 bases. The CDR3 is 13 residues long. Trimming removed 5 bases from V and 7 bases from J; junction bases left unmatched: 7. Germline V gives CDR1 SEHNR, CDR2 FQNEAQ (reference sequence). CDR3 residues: CASSLATGIEAFF. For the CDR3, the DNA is TGTGCCAGCAGCCTTGCGACAGGGATTGAAGCTTTCTTT.

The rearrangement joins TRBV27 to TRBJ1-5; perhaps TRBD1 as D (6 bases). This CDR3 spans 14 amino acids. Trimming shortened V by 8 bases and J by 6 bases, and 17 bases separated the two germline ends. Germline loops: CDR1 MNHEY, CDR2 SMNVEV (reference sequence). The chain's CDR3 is CASGLQGSGQPQHF. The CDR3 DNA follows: TGTGCCAGCGGGTTACAGGGTAGCGGTCAGCCCCAGCATTTT.

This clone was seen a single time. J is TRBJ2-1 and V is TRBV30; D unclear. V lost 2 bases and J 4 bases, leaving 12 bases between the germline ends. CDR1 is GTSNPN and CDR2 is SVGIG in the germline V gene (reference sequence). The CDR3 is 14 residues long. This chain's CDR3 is CAWSFSRSYNEQFF. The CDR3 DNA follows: TGTGCCTGGAGTTTTAGTCGGTCGTACAATGAGCAGTTCTTC. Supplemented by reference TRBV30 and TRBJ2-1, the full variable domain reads SQTIHQWPATLVQPVGSPLSLECTVEGTSNPNLYWYRQAAGRGLQLLFYSVGIGQISSEVPQNLSASRPQDRQFILSSKKLLLSDSGFYLCAWSFSRSYNEQFFGPGTRLTVL.

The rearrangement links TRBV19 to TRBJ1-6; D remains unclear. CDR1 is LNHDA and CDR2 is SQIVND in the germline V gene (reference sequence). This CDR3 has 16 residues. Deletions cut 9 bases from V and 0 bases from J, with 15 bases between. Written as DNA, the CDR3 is TGTGCCAGCCGCCGTGTGGATAGCTCCTATAATTCACCCCTCCACTTT. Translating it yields CASRRVDSSYNSPLHF.

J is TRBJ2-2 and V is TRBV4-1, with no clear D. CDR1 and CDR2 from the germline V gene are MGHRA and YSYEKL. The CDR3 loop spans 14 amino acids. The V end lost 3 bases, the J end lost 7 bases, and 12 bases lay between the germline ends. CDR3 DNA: TGCGCCAGCAGCCACCTGGCGCCCGTCGGGGAGCTGTTTTTT. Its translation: CASSHLAPVGELFF.

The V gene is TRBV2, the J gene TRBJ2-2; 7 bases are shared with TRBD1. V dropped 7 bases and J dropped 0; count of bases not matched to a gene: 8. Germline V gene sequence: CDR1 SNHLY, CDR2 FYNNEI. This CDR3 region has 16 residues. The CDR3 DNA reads TGTGCCAGCATGGGGGACAGCGCCGCGAACACCGGGGAGCTGTTTTTT. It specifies CASMGDSAANTGELFF.

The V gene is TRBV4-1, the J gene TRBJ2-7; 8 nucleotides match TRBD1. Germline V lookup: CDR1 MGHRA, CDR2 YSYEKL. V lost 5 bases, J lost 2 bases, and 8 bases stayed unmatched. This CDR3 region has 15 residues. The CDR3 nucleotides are TGCGCCAGCAGCTCCCGGACAGGGCGGACCTACGAGCAGTACTTC. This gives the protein CASSSRTGRTYEQYF.

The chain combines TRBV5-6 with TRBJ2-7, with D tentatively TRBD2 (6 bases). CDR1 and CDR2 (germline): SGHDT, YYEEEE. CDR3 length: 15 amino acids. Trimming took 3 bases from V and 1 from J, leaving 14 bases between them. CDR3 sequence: CASSSRGIDSYEQYF. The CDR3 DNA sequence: TGTGCCAGCAGCTCCCGGGGGATTGATTCCTACGAGCAGTACTTC.

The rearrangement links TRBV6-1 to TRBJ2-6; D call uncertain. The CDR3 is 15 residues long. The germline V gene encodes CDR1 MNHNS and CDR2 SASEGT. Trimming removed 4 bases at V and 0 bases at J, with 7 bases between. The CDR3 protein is CASSVYSSGANVLTF. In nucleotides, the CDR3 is TGTGCCAGCAGTGTTTACAGCTCTGGGGCCAACGTCCTGACTTTC.

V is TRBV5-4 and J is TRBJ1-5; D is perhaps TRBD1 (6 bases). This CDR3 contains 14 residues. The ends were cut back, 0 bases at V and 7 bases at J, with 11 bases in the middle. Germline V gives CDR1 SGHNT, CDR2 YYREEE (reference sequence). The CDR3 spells CASSLAGAGQPQHF. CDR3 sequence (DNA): TGTGCCAGCAGCTTGGCGGGGGCAGGGCAGCCCCAGCATTTT.

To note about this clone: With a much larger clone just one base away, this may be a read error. The CDR3 is CASSLAGYEQYF. The CDR3 DNA is TGTGCCAGCAGCTTAGCCGGCTACGAGCAGTACTTC. This chain connects TRBV11-2 to TRBJ2-5; D uncertain. The J call is doubtful: the DNA matches TRBJ2-7 better. Germline CDR1 and CDR2: SGHAT and FQNNGV. This CDR3 comprises 12 residues.

For the CDR3, the DNA is TGTGCCAGCAGTTCGACAGGGGGTGTAAAGACCCAGTACTTC. Its translation is CASSSTGGVKTQYF. The V and J genes are TRBV27 and TRBJ2-5; 9 bases are shared with TRBD1. The CDR3 totals 14 residues. Germline assignment: CDR1 MNHEY and CDR2 SMNVEV (reference sequence). V shed 4 bases and J 6 bases; nucleotides not matched to a gene: 6.

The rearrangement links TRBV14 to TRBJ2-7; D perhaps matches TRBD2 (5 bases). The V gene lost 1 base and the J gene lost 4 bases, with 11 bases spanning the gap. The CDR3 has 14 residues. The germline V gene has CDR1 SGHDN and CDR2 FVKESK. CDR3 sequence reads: CASSQVQRPYEQYF. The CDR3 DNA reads TGTGCCAGCAGCCAAGTTCAGCGGCCTTACGAGCAGTACTTC.

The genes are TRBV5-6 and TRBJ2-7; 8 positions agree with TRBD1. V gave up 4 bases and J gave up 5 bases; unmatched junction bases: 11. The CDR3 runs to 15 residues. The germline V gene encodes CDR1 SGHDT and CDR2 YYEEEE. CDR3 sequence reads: CASSLYGQGVHEQYF. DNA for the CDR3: TGTGCCAGCAGCCTCTATGGACAGGGAGTCCACGAGCAGTACTTC.